This T cell receptor (beta chain) was sequenced for a study of read filtering for tumor transcriptome and immune sequencing. The CDR3 spans 16 residues. CDR1 is LNHDA and CDR2 is SQIVND in the germline V gene (reference sequence). This clonotype was seen more than once but under ten times. Its antigen is unknown. One junction end does not reproduce the germline sequence, and a read error may be involved. Findings and caveats of the study: Roughly 82% of IR-seq clonotypes had a single read, yet these held approximately 4% of reads. Dropping single-read clonotypes raised IR-seq and RNA-seq shared-clonotype correlation.

This library used 300 to 500 ng RNA and molecular barcoded adaptors spanning alpha/delta and beta/gamma chains. TCRdb recomputed calls from the reads with MiXCR, one row per CDR3 protein. The table lists approximately 58,000 distinct CDR3 sequences, around a fifth of them singletons. Bone marrow was sampled from every patient at the time of active disease. The TCR originated in a donor aged 40 or older with multiple myeloma. The source material was a population of CD138-negative cells sorted from bone marrow. The V gene is TRBV19, the J gene TRBJ2-3; 8 positions agree with TRBD1. The CDR3 DNA sequence: TGTGCCAGTACCCATCGCCGGCAGGGGGCTGGAGATACGCGGTATTTT. This sequence encodes CASTHRRQGAGDTRYF.